This T cell receptor beta chain was found in a study of neurological immune-mediated disorders. Study-level findings and limits: Phylogenetically, 18 of 34 multiple sclerosis patients' repertoires fell into one related-CDR3 cluster, a possible signature.

Trimming left V 2 bases short and J 4 bases short, with 2 bases between. This CDR3 has 12 residues. TCRdb reprocessed the 5' RACE reads via MiXCR and lists one record per CDR3 protein. Here the sample spans more than 45,000 distinct CDR3 sequences, 3% to 4% being singletons. This clonotype was detected many times. Its antigen is not identified. The chain couples TRBV12-3 or TRBV12-4 to TRBJ2-2, with D hard to call. The origin of this receptor is a woman aged 30 to 39 with multiple sclerosis. The sequenced material came from PBMCs. CDR3 in DNA: TGTGCCAGCAGTTTAATCACCGGGGAGCTGTTTTTT. Protein sequence: CASSLITGELFF.